These T cell receptor beta chains were read from a single sample in a study of blood T cells in healthy people across ages. A single record per CDR3 protein comes from TCRdb applying MiXCR to the 5' RACE reads. Here the sample spans some 730,000 distinct CDR3 sequences, about 20% being singletons. Sequenced: blood. These receptors were collected from a man between 65 and 85 years old in good health. The CDR3 runs from the conserved cysteine through the conserved F or W. D genes are given only for firm matches. Size values are once, few and many counts, or a class for expanded clones, and some rows have none.

cdr3_length	clone_size	d_call	v_call	j_call	cdr3_aa	cdr3_nt
14	NA	NA	TRBV5-4	TRBJ2-7	CASSLQSIPYEQYF	TGTGCCAGCAGCCTCCAATCGATTCCCTACGAGCAGTACTTC
16	many	TRBD1	TRBV13	TRBJ1-6	CASSFDGGTVNSPLHF	TGTGCCAGCAGCTTTGATGGCGGGACAGTTAATTCACCCCTCCACTTT
13	NA	NA	TRBV12-3/TRBV12-4	TRBJ1-1	CASNLTPRAEAFF	TGTGCCAGCAACTTGACCCCTCGAGCTGAAGCTTTCTTT
14	many	NA	TRBV19	TRBJ2-1	CASNAGDSYNEQFF	TGTGCCAGTAATGCAGGGGACTCCTACAATGAGCAGTTCTTC
16	NA	TRBD2	TRBV7-8	TRBJ2-7	CASSKTSGGAQYEQYF	TGTGCCAGCAGCAAAACTAGCGGGGGGGCCCAATACGAGCAGTACTTC
14	NA	TRBD1	TRBV28	TRBJ2-4	CASSFYRGENIQYF	TGTGCCAGCAGTTTTTACAGGGGGGAAAACATTCAGTACTTC
14	NA	NA	TRBV12-3/TRBV12-4	TRBJ1-2	CASSGDTSNYGYTF	TGTGCCAGTTCCGGAGACACTTCTAACTATGGCTACACCTTC
14	NA	NA	TRBV14	TRBJ2-6	CASSRNYGANVLTF	TGTGCCAGCAGCCGGAATTATGGGGCCAACGTCCTGACTTTC
14	NA	NA	TRBV7-8	TRBJ2-3	CASSPRRVPDTQYF	TGTGCCAGCAGCCCTCGGAGGGTCCCAGATACGCAGTATTTT
15	NA	TRBD2	TRBV20-1	TRBJ2-1	CSAPEGTSGRNEQFF	TGCAGTGCTCCGGAGGGGACTAGCGGGAGAAATGAGCAGTTCTTC
14	few	TRBD2	TRBV20-1	TRBJ2-1	CSAETSGRYNEQFF	TGCAGTGCTGAGACTAGCGGGAGATACAATGAGCAGTTCTTC
18	NA	TRBD2	TRBV7-2	TRBJ2-1	CASSPMTSGGMMANEQFF	TGTGCCAGCAGCCCTATGACTAGCGGGGGGATGATGGCGAATGAGCAGTTCTTC
15	few	NA	TRBV30	TRBJ1-5	CAWSVRGASNQPQHF	TGTGCCTGGAGTGTACGAGGGGCTAGCAATCAGCCCCAGCATTTT
14	many	NA	TRBV28	TRBJ2-3	CAIVRDLPPQTQYF	TGTGCCATCGTCCGGGACCTTCCGCCCCAAACGCAGTATTTT
16	once	NA	TRBV30	TRBJ2-5	CAWSPRLETPWETQYF	TGTGCCTGGAGTCCACGGTTAGAAACCCCTTGGGAGACCCAGTACTTC
15	NA	NA	TRBV12-3/TRBV12-4	TRBJ2-1	CASSQLLSSYNEQFF	TGTGCCAGCAGCCAATTACTAAGCTCCTACAATGAGCAGTTCTTC
12	many	NA	TRBV25-1	TRBJ2-3	CASSDLADTQYF	TGTGCCAGCAGTGACCTCGCAGATACGCAGTATTTT
14	many	NA	TRBV12-3/TRBV12-4	TRBJ2-1	CASTQRQAGDEQFF	TGTGCCAGCACCCAACGACAGGCAGGCGATGAGCAGTTCTTC
18	few	TRBD1	TRBV11-3	TRBJ1-1	CASSLIFAGGGKRAEAFF	TGTGCCAGCAGCCTAATCTTTGCAGGGGGCGGGAAGAGGGCTGAAGCTTTCTTT
11	NA	NA	TRBV29-1	TRBJ2-7	CGVIESYEQYF	TGCGGCGTCATCGAATCCTACGAGCAGTACTTC
16	NA	TRBD1	TRBV5-1	TRBJ2-5	CASSLAGQGRTGTQYF	TGCGCCAGCAGCTTGGCCGGACAGGGGAGGACCGGGACCCAGTACTTC
13	few	NA	TRBV10-3	TRBJ1-5	CAISSGEIQPQHF	TGTGCCATCAGTTCGGGGGAGATTCAGCCCCAGCATTTT
15	NA	TRBD1	TRBV27	TRBJ1-5	CASSRQGGSNQPQHF	TGTGCCAGCAGTAGACAGGGTGGGAGCAATCAGCCCCAGCATTTT
14	few	TRBD1	TRBV6-5	TRBJ1-2	CASSQRDSLYGYTF	TGTGCCAGCAGTCAACGGGACAGCCTCTATGGCTACACCTTC
16	NA	TRBD1	TRBV20-1	TRBJ1-1	CSARVARGALSTEAFF	TGCAGTGCTAGAGTGGCCAGGGGGGCGTTGAGCACTGAAGCTTTCTTT
17	few	NA	TRBV20-1	TRBJ2-3	CSARPATWFSSTDTQYF	TGCAGTGCTAGACCCGCGACTTGGTTTTCTAGCACAGATACGCAGTATTTT
15	few	TRBD2	TRBV9	TRBJ2-1	CASSVSSGGALEQFF	TGTGCCAGCAGCGTATCTAGCGGGGGGGCACTTGAGCAGTTCTTC
16	NA	TRBD2	TRBV23-1	TRBJ2-4	CASSQRTSPAKNIQYF	TGCGCCAGCAGTCAACGGACTAGCCCAGCCAAAAACATTCAGTACTTC
14	NA	NA	TRBV5-1	TRBJ1-4	CASSQGRRDEKLFF	TGCGCCAGCAGCCAAGGGCGAAGGGATGAAAAACTGTTTTTT
16	few	TRBD2	TRBV6-5	TRBJ2-1	CASRSTLAGKHNEQFF	TGTGCCAGCAGGTCCACACTAGCGGGGAAACACAATGAGCAGTTCTTC
16	NA	TRBD2	TRBV27	TRBJ2-3	CASSLLSGPGTDTQYF	TGTGCCAGCAGTCTCCTTAGCGGGCCGGGGACAGATACGCAGTATTTT
17	NA	TRBD2	TRBV6-5	TRBJ2-2	CASSYPTQRGNTGELFF	TGTGCCAGCAGTTACCCAACCCAGCGGGGGAACACCGGGGAGCTGTTTTTT
14	many	NA	TRBV11-2	TRBJ2-7	CASSWGRSSYEQYF	TGTGCCAGCAGCTGGGGACGGTCCTCCTACGAGCAGTACTTC
14	once	NA	TRBV6-1	TRBJ1-2	CASSERGGPNGYTF	TGTGCCAGCAGTGAAAGGGGGGGGCCTAATGGCTACACCTTC
13	NA	NA	TRBV6-2/TRBV6-3	TRBJ2-6	CASSYGGANVLTF	TGTGCCAGCAGTTACGGTGGGGCCAACGTCCTGACTTTC
13	few	NA	TRBV10-3	TRBJ2-3	CAISESGQDTQYF	TGTGCCATCAGTGAGTCGGGACAAGATACGCAGTATTTT
15	NA	NA	TRBV12-3/TRBV12-4	TRBJ2-2	CASSFRGADTGELFF	TGTGCCAGCAGTTTCAGGGGGGCAGACACCGGGGAGCTGTTTTTT
14	many	NA	TRBV6-2/TRBV6-3	TRBJ2-1	CASSWFSSYNEQFF	TGTGCCAGCAGTTGGTTTAGCTCCTACAATGAGCAGTTCTTC
12	NA	NA	TRBV12-3/TRBV12-4	TRBJ1-1	CASSLGKWRAFF	TGTGCCAGCAGTTTGGGGAAGTGGAGGGCTTTCTTT
15	few	NA	TRBV9	TRBJ2-5	CASSERQRGGETQYF	TGTGCCAGCAGCGAGAGACAGCGCGGTGGGGAGACCCAGTACTTC
16	few	NA	TRBV5-1	TRBJ2-1	CASSLVVSASSDEQFF	TGCGCCAGCAGCTTGGTTGTATCGGCTAGCTCTGATGAGCAGTTCTTC
16	many	NA	TRBV5-1	TRBJ2-7	CASSLVLFGVNYEQYF	TGCGCCAGCAGCTTGGTCCTGTTCGGGGTCAACTACGAGCAGTACTTC
16	few	NA	TRBV5-1	TRBJ1-4	CASSLGTDLLNEKLFF	TGCGCCAGCAGCTTGGGGACAGATCTCCTTAATGAAAAACTGTTTTTT
14	few	NA	TRBV12-3/TRBV12-4	TRBJ1-2	CASSLPSGVGGYTF	TGTGCCAGCAGTTTACCGTCAGGGGTGGGCGGCTACACCTTC
14	NA	NA	TRBV6-5	TRBJ2-7	CASTRAGDTYEQYF	TGTGCCAGCACGAGGGCAGGGGACACCTACGAGCAGTACTTC
15	few	NA	TRBV28	TRBJ2-7	CASSLLGAENSEQYF	TGTGCCAGCAGTTTATTGGGGGCCGAGAATAGCGAGCAGTACTTC
16	few	NA	TRBV14	TRBJ1-1	CASSPFARQVGTEAFF	TGTGCCAGCAGCCCATTCGCCAGACAGGTTGGAACTGAAGCTTTCTTT
15	few	TRBD2	TRBV7-2	TRBJ2-1	CASSSSGGSGNEQFF	TGTGCCAGCAGCTCTAGCGGGGGATCCGGCAATGAGCAGTTCTTC
14	NA	NA	TRBV28	TRBJ2-7	CASFTVDRAHEQYF	TGTGCCAGCTTTACCGTGGACAGAGCCCACGAGCAGTACTTC
14	NA	NA	TRBV3-1	TRBJ2-2	CASSPFRSTGELFF	TGTGCCAGCAGCCCATTCCGCAGCACCGGGGAGCTGTTTTTT
18	NA	NA	TRBV7-9	TRBJ2-1	CASSPKDPGPISYNEQFF	TGTGCCAGCAGCCCAAAAGATCCGGGGCCAATCTCCTACAATGAGCAGTTCTTC
11	NA	NA	TRBV2	TRBJ2-5	CASEAQETQYF	TGTGCCAGCGAGGCCCAAGAGACCCAGTACTTC
15	NA	NA	TRBV9	TRBJ1-1	CASSVDWGGVTEAFF	TGTGCCAGCAGCGTAGATTGGGGAGGGGTCACTGAAGCTTTCTTT